This T cell receptor beta chain appears in the sequencing data of a study of blood T cell repertoires in COVID-19. On the study more broadly: The samples span acute and convalescent COVID-19 from the United States, Italy and Spain. Sources were T cells, B-cell-depleted T cells, or PBMCs; the material itself was cDNA or gDNA.

How the authors handled the data: Estimation of nucleated cell counts was performed using reference gene primer amplification. The data were produced by immunoSEQ multiplex PCR, yet TCRdb's version contains in-frame clones alone and is incomplete. V and J calls and clone size are given by that table; D and trimming were obtained from the DNA. The sample holds about 98,000 clones, over 75% seen once. The origin of this receptor is a woman aged 80 or over with acute or convalescent COVID-19. The specimen was peripheral blood.

CDR3 in amino acids: CASSPPDRALYEQYF. For the CDR3, the DNA is TGTGCCAGCAGCCCCCCGGACAGGGCGTTATACGAGCAGTACTTC. The chain combines TRBV3-1 (or the pseudogene TRBV3-2) with TRBJ2-7, with 8 positions matching TRBD1. The V gene end was trimmed by 4 bases and the J gene end by 4 bases; junction bases not matched to a gene: 9. The length of the CDR3 is 15 residues. Germline values: CDR1 LGHDT, CDR2 YNNKEL (reference sequence).